Sequencing of this TCR beta chain was carried out in a study of T cells in women clearing cervical HPV infection. Clones were read by immunoSEQ multiplex PCR, and TCRdb kept only the in-frame ones, dropping some. The data include about 48,000 clones; the top ten clones carry about 1.6%. The germline gives CDR1 LGHDT, CDR2 YNNKEL (reference sequence). Unmatched junction bases numbered 11, after V lost 1 base and J lost 4 bases. The length of the CDR3 is 18 residues. As for this clone: Read data end 3 residues before the CDR3 end; the end is taken from the germline J gene.

The clonotype originates from a woman between 18 and 70 years old with a cervical HPV16 infection that either progressed to CIN3+ or cleared (not recorded which). The sample consisted of blood buffy coat. This chain links TRBV3-1 (or the pseudogene TRBV3-2) with TRBJ1-5; 9 bases align to TRBD1. The CDR3 sequence: CASSQVTARGTGNQPQHF. CDR3 DNA, as far as it was read: TGTGCCAGCAGCCAAGTTACAGCTAGGGGGACAGGGAATCAGCCC.